This TCR beta chain was recorded in a study of regulatory T cells in long-lasting Graves disease. Study context: Recently diagnosed Graves' patients had received antithyroid drugs for under 3 months.

The sample holds many counts of this clonotype. To make TCR beta libraries, researchers used iRepertoire HTBI primers and Arm-PCR of CDR3 regions. TCRdb redid the calling of the multiplex PCR reads with MiXCR, one entry per CDR3 protein. The sample consists of under 300,000 distinct CDR3 sequences, 18% of them appearing once. This sample's time point: newly diagnosed GD, antithyroid drugs for less than 3 months. With RNA extracted from PBMCs as input, the TCR library was made. Germline values: CDR1 SGDLS, CDR2 YYNGEE. The ends were cut back, 0 bases at V and 2 bases at J, with 11 bases in the middle. The CDR3 is 15 residues long. These records were also assigned to another study, of T cells in Graves' hyperthyroidism and ophthalmopathy. According to that study: A set of HTBI primers served as the primers for a first-round RT-PCR of the TCR CDR3.

This chain joins TRBV9 and TRBJ2-5; maybe TRBD1 (5 bases). The TCR originated in a woman aged 30 to 39 with Graves disease. Specimen: peripheral blood mononuclear cells (PBMCs), collected at new diagnosis, from a patient treated with antithyroid drugs. This chain's CDR3 is CASSVEWGTQETQYF. In nucleotides, the CDR3 is TGTGCCAGCAGCGTAGAATGGGGCACACAAGAGACCCAGTACTTC.